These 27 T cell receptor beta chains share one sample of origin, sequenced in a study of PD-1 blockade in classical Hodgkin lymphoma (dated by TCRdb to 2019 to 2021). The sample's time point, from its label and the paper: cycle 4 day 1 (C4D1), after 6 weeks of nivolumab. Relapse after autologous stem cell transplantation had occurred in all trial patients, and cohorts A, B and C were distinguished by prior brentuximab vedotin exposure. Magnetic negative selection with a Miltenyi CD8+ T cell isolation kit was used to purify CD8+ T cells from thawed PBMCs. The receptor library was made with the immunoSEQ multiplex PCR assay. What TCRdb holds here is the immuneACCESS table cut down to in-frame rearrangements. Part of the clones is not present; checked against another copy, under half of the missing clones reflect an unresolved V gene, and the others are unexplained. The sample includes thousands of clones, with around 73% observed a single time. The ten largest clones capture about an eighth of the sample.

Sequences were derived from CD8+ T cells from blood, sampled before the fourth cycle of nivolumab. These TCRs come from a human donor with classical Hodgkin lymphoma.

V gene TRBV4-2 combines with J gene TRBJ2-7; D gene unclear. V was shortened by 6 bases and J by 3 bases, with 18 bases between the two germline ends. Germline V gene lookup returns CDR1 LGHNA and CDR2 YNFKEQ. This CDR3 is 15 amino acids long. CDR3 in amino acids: CASSLERSADYEQYF. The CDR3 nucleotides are TGTGCCAGCAGTCTTGAGAGGTCAGCTGACTACGAGCAGTACTTC.

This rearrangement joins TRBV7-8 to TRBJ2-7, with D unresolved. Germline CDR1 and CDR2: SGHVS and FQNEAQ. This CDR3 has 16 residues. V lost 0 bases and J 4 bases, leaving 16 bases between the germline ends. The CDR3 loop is CASSLAVESPTYEQYF. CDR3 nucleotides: TGTGCCAGCAGCTTAGCTGTAGAAAGCCCCACTTACGAGCAGTACTTC.

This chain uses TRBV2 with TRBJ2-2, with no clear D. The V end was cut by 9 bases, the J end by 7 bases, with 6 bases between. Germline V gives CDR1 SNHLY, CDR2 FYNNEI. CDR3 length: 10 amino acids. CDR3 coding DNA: TGTGCCAGTAGAGTCGGGGAGCTGTTTTTT. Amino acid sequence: CASRVGELFF.

The CDR3 is CASSLGPDTRSPGELFF. The CDR3 coding sequence is TGTGCCAGCAGCTTAGGACCCGACACCCGTTCCCCCGGGGAGCTGTTTTTT. The V gene is TRBV7-7, the J gene TRBJ2-2; D is unclear. From germline, CDR1 is SSHAT and CDR2 FNYEAQ (reference sequence). The CDR3 runs to 17 residues. V lost 1 base and J 6 bases, leaving 18 bases between the germline ends.

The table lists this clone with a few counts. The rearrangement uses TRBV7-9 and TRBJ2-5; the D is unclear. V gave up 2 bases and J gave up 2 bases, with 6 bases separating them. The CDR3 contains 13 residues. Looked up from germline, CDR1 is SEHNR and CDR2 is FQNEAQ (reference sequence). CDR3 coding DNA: TGTGCCAGCAGCTTATTGCAACAAGAGACCCAGTACTTC. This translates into CASSLLQQETQYF.

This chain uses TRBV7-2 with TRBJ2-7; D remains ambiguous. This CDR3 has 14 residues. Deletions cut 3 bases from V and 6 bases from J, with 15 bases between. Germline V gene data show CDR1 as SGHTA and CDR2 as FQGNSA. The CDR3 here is CASSLLGYLPEQYF. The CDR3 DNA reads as TGTGCCAGCAGCTTGCTTGGGTATTTACCCGAGCAGTACTTC.

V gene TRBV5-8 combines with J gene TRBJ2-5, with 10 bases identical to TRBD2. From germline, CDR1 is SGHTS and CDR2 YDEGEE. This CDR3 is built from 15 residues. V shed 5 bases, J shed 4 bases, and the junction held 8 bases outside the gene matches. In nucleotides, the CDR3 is TGTGCCAGCAGAGGCGGGACTAGCGTTTCAGAGACCCAGTACTTC. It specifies CASRGGTSVSETQYF.

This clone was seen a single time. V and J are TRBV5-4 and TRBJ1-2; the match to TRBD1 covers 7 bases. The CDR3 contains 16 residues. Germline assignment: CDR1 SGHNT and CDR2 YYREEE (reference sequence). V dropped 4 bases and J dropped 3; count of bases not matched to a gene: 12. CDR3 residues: CASSPGQMHTYYGYTF. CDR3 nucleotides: TGTGCCAGCAGCCCGGGACAGATGCATACCTACTATGGCTACACCTTC.

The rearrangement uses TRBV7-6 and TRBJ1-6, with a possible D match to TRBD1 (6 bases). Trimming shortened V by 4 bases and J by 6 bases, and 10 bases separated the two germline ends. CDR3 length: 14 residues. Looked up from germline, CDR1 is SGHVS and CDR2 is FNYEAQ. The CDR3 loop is CASSSDRSNSPLHF. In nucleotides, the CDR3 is TGTGCCAGCAGCTCGGACAGAAGTAATTCACCCCTCCACTTT. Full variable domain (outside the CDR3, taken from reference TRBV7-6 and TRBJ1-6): GAGVSQSPRYKVTKRGQDVALRCDPISGHVSLYWYRQALGQGPEFLTYFNYEAQQDKSGLPNDRFSAERPEGSISTLTIQRTEQRDSAMYRCASSSDRSNSPLHFGNGTRLTVT.

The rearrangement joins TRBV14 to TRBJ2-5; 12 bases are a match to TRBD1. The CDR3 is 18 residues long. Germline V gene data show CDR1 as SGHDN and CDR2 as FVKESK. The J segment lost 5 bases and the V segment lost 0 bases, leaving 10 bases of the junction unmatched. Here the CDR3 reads CASSQEGQGARREETQYF. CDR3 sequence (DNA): TGTGCCAGCAGCCAAGAGGGACAGGGGGCTAGGAGGGAGGAGACCCAGTACTTC.

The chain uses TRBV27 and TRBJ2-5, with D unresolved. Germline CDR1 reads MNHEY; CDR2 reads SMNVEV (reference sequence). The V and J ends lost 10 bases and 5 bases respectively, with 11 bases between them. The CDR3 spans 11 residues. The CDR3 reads CATGLKETQYF. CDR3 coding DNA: TGTGCCACCGGCCTAAAGGAGACCCAGTACTTC.

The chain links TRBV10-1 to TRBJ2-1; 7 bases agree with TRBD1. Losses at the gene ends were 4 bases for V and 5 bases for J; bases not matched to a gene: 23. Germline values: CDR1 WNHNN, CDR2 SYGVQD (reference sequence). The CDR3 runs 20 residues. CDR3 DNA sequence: TGCGCCAGCAGTGTGGTAGGACAGGCCGGGGACGAAGTAAAAGACAATGAGCAGTTCTTC. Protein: CASSVVGQAGDEVKDNEQFF.

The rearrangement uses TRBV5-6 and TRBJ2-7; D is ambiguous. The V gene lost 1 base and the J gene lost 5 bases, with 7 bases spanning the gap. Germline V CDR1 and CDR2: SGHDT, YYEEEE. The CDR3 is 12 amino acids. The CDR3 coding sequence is TGTGCCAGCAGCTTGTACGGGCACGAGCAGTACTTC. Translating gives CASSLYGHEQYF.

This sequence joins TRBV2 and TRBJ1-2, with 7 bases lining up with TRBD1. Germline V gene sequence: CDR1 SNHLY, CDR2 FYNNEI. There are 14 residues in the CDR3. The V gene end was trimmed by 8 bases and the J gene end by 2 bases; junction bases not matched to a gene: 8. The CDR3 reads CASLTGVYNYGYTF. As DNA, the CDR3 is TGTGCCAGCCTCACAGGGGTGTACAACTATGGCTACACCTTC.

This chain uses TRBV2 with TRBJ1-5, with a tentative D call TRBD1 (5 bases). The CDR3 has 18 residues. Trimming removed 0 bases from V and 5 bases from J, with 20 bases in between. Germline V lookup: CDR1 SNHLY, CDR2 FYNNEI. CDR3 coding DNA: TGTGCCAGCAGTGAAGCGCTCCTTGGAGGGGTTAGGGATCAGCCCCAGCATTTT. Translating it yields CASSEALLGGVRDQPQHF.

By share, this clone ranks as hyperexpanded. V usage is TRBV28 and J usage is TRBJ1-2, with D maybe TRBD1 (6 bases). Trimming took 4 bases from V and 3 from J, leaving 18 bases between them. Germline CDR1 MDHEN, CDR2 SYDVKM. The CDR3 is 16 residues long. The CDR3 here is CASSYPSGGADYGYTF. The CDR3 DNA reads TGTGCCAGCAGTTACCCCAGCGGGGGCGCGGACTATGGCTACACCTTC.

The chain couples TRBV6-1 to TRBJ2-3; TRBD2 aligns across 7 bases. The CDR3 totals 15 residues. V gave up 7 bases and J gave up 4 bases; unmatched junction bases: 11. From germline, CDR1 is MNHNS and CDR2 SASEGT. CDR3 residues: CASMVGGGGADTQYF. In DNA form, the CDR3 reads TGTGCCAGCATGGTGGGTGGGGGAGGGGCAGATACGCAGTATTTT.

DNA of the CDR3: TGTGCCAGCAGTCCCTCGTGGGCGAAGACCCAGTACTTC. This sequence encodes CASSPSWAKTQYF. The chain links TRBV27 to TRBJ2-5; unclear D gene. Germline V gene data show CDR1 as MNHEY and CDR2 as SMNVEV (reference sequence). The CDR3 has 13 amino acids. The V end was cut by 5 bases, the J end by 6 bases, with 13 bases between.

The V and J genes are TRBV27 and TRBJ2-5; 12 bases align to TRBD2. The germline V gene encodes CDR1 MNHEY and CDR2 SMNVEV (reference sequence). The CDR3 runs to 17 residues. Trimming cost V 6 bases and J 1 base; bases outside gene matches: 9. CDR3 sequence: CASRLTSGGLSQETQYF. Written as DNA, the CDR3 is TGTGCCAGCAGATTGACTAGCGGGGGTCTTAGCCAAGAGACCCAGTACTTC.

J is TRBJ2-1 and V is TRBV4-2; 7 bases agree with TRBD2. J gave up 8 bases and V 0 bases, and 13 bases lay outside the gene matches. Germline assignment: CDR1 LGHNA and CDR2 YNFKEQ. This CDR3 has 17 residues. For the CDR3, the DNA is TGTGCCAGCAGCCAAGACCTCTGGGGGAGGGCCATCGATGAGCAGTTCTTC. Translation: CASSQDLWGRAIDEQFF.

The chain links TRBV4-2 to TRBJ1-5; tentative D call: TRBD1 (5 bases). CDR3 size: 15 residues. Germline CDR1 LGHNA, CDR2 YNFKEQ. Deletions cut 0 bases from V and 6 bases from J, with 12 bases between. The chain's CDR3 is CASSQDMAGSQPQHF. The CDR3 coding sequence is TGTGCCAGCAGCCAAGATATGGCAGGGAGTCAGCCCCAGCATTTT.

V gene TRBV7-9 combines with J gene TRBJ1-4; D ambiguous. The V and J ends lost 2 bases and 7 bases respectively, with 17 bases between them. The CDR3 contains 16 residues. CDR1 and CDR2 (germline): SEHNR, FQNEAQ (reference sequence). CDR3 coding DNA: TGTGCCAGCAGCTTATCCCGGACCGGCAGTAGTGAAAAACTGTTTTTT. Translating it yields CASSLSRTGSSEKLFF. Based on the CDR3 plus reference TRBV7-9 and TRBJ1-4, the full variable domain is DTGVSQNPRHKITKRGQNVTFRCDPISEHNRLYWYRQTLGQGPEFLTYFQNEAQLEKSRLLSDRFSAERPKGSFSTLEIQRTEQGDSAMYLCASSLSRTGSSEKLFFGSGTQLSVL.

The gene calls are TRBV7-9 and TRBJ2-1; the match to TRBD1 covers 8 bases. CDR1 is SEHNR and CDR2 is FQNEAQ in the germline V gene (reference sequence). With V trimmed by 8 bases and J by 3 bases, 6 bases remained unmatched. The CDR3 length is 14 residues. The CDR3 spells CASPTGQDYNEQFF. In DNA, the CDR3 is TGTGCCAGCCCAACGGGACAGGACTACAATGAGCAGTTCTTC. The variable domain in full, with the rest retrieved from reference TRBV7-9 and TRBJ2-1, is DTGVSQNPRHKITKRGQNVTFRCDPISEHNRLYWYRQTLGQGPEFLTYFQNEAQLEKSRLLSDRFSAERPKGSFSTLEIQRTEQGDSAMYLCASPTGQDYNEQFFGPGTRLTVL.

The CDR3 here is CATGGGGRRGETQYF. CDR3 nucleotide sequence: TGTGCCACCGGAGGGGGGGGGAGAAGGGGAGAGACCCAGTACTTC. The chain recombines TRBV28 with TRBJ2-5; the D gene is possibly TRBD2 (7 bases). V lost 10 bases and J lost 4, with 22 bases in between. This CDR3 is built from 15 residues. CDR1 MDHEN and CDR2 SYDVKM come from the germline V gene.

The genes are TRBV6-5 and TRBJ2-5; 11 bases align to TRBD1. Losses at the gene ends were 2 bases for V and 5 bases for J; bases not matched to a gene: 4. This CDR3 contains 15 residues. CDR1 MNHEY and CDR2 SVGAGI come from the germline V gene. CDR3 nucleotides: TGTGCCAGCAGTTACGGGACAGGGGGGCGGGAGACCCAGTACTTC. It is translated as CASSYGTGGRETQYF.

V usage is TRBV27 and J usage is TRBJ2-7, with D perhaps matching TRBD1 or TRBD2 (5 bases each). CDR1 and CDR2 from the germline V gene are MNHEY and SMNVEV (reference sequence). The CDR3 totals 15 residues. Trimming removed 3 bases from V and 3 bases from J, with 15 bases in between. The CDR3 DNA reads TGTGCCAGCAGTTTCGGGACCTCTGGGGTCTACGAGCAGTACTTC. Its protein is CASSFGTSGVYEQYF.

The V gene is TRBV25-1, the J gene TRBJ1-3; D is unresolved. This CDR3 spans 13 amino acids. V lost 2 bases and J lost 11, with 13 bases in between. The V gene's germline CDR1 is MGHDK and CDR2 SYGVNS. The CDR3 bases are TGTGCCAGCAGTGAAACTGTACTTCGTGCCATATATTTT. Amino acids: CASSETVLRAIYF.